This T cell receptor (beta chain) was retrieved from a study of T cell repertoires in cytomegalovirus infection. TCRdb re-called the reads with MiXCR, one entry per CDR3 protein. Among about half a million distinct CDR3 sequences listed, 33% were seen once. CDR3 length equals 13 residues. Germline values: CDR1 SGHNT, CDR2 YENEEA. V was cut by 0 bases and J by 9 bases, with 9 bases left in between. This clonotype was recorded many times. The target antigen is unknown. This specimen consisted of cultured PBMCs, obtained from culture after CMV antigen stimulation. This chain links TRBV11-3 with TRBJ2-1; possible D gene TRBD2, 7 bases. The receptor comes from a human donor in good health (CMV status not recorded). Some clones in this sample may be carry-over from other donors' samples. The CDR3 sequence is CASSLDAGAEQFF. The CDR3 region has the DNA TGTGCCAGCAGCTTAGATGCGGGGGCTGAGCAGTTCTTC.